The 14 T cell receptor beta chains in this list originate from one sample, sequenced in a study of PD-1 blockade in classical Hodgkin lymphoma. Repertoires were generated with immunoSEQ multiplex PCR, while TCRdb's copy carries only in-frame clones and drops some. The table includes approximately 52,000 clones, roughly nine tenths detected once. Time point described: cycle 4 day 1 (C4D1), after 6 weeks of nivolumab. Relapse after autologous stem cell transplantation occurred in every patient, and brentuximab vedotin exposure varied. The starting material was peripheral blood mononuclear cells (PBMCs), obtained before the fourth cycle of nivolumab. Receptor source: a human donor with classical Hodgkin lymphoma.

V is TRBV5-1 and J is TRBJ2-5; no clear D gene. CDR3 size: 17 residues. Trimming took 0 bases from V and 5 from J, leaving 20 bases between them. The germline gives CDR1 SGHRS, CDR2 YFSETQ. CDR3 residues: CASSLEGRTAIGETQYF. DNA of the CDR3: TGCGCCAGCAGCTTGGAAGGCAGAACCGCAATAGGGGAGACCCAGTACTTC.

The V gene is TRBV6-5, the J gene TRBJ2-7; no reliable D call. The ends were cut back, 0 bases at V and 2 bases at J, with 2 bases in the middle. Germline CDR1 and CDR2: MNHEY and SVGAGI. This CDR3 region has 12 residues. CDR3 nucleotide sequence: TGTGCCAGCAGTTACTCCCCCTACGAGCAGTACTTC. It codes for CASSYSPYEQYF.

The rearrangement uses TRBV19 and TRBJ2-7; weak D call: TRBD1 (6 bases). The V end was cut by 4 bases, the J end by 1 base, with 11 bases between. Germline CDR1 and CDR2: LNHDA and SQIVND (reference sequence). The CDR3 runs 14 residues. The CDR3 loop is CASSTDSTSYEQYF. CDR3 sequence (DNA): TGTGCCAGTAGTACGGACAGTACTTCCTACGAGCAGTACTTC.

The chain combines TRBV11-2 with TRBJ2-5; 14 bases match TRBD2. Germline values: CDR1 SGHAT, CDR2 FQNNGV. After removal of 1 base from V and 4 bases from J, the junction contained 2 bases not matched to a gene. The CDR3 runs 16 residues. The chain's CDR3 is CASSLGTSGGSETQYF. The DNA of the CDR3 is TGTGCCAGCAGCTTAGGGACTAGCGGGGGGTCAGAGACCCAGTACTTC.

This clone occurred a few times. V usage is TRBV5-6 and J usage is TRBJ2-7, with 9 bases identical to TRBD2. The CDR3 is 17 amino acids. From germline, CDR1 is SGHDT and CDR2 YYEEEE. V shed 4 bases and J 0 bases; nucleotides not matched to a gene: 11. The CDR3 sequence is CASSPRVLAGGSYEQYF. DNA of the CDR3: TGTGCCAGCAGCCCCCGGGTACTAGCGGGCGGCTCCTACGAGCAGTACTTC.

The chain has TRBV5-1 and TRBJ1-3; 8 bases are shared with TRBD1. This CDR3 is 16 amino acids long. CDR1 SGHRS and CDR2 YFSETQ come from the germline V gene. Trimming at V came to 4 bases and at J to 1 base, leaving 7 bases not matched to a gene. The CDR3 DNA is TGCGCCAGCAGCGGAACAGGGGGGTCATCTGGAAACACCATATATTTT. It encodes CASSGTGGSSGNTIYF.

Only one count was recorded for this clone. This chain links TRBV11-1 with TRBJ2-6; no definite D call. Trimming took 4 bases from V and 0 from J, leaving 13 bases between them. The CDR3 is 17 amino acids. The germline CDR1 and CDR2 sequences are SGHAT and FQDESV (reference sequence). Written as DNA, the CDR3 is TGTGCCAGCAGCTATAGGACGTCAAGCTCTGGGGCCAACGTCCTGACTTTC. Its translation is CASSYRTSSSGANVLTF.

This clone showed up just once. The rearrangement joins TRBV27 to TRBJ2-3, with D possibly TRBD2 on 5 matching bases. V was pared by 5 bases and J by 7 bases, with 13 bases between. The germline gives CDR1 MNHEY, CDR2 SMNVEV (reference sequence). CDR3 length equals 13 residues. Written as DNA, the CDR3 is TGTGCCAGCAGTCCCCGGGTAGCGCATACGCAGTATTTT. Protein product: CASSPRVAHTQYF.

The CDR3: CSGQTSGGVDEQFF. CDR3 nucleotide sequence: TGCAGCGGACAGACTAGCGGGGGGGTCGATGAGCAGTTCTTC. This chain connects TRBV29-1 to TRBJ2-1, with 14 bases matching TRBD2. The length of the CDR3 is 14 residues. The germline gives CDR1 SQVTM, CDR2 ANQGSEA. Germline trimming cut 7 bases from V and 8 bases from J; bases unmatched to any gene: 7.

On this clone: The sample contains more than one DNA sequence encoding this CDR3. This sequence joins TRBV9 and TRBJ1-2; D not certain. The V and J ends lost 0 bases and 0 bases respectively, with 9 bases between them. The CDR3 contains 15 residues. The germline V gene encodes CDR1 SGDLS and CDR2 YYNGEE. CDR3 in amino acids: CASSVDPRTNYGYTF. In DNA form, the CDR3 reads TGTGCCAGCAGCGTAGATCCCAGAACTAACTATGGCTACACCTTC.

This clone has only a few counts. The chain joins TRBV6-5 to TRBJ2-2; 8 bases agree with TRBD2. Germline CDR1 is MNHEY and CDR2 is SVGAGI. The CDR3 spans 16 residues. Trimming took 4 bases from V and 8 from J; bases not matched to a gene: 12. For the CDR3, the DNA is TGTGCCAGCAGTTCCCCGGCGGGAGGAAAGTCAGGGGAGCTGTTTTTT. Amino acid sequence: CASSSPAGGKSGELFF.

V gene TRBV13 combines with J gene TRBJ1-2; the D gene is possibly TRBD1 (5 bases). The CDR3 spans 15 residues. The V and J ends lost 5 bases and 1 base respectively, with 14 bases between them. Germline CDR1 and CDR2: PRHDT and FYEKMQ (reference sequence). This CDR3 reads CASSPTETFNYGYTF. The CDR3 DNA follows: TGTGCCAGCAGCCCGACAGAAACTTTTAACTATGGCTACACCTTC.

This chain joins TRBV5-1 and TRBJ2-2; D not certain. V lost 4 bases to trimming and J lost 1 base, with 5 bases between them. The CDR3 has 13 amino acids. CDR1 and CDR2 from the germline V gene are SGHRS and YFSETQ. The CDR3 loop reads CASSVENTGELFF. The CDR3 DNA follows: TGCGCCAGCAGCGTAGAGAACACCGGGGAGCTGTTTTTT.

The rearrangement joins TRBV11-2 to TRBJ1-2; no reliable D call. Trimming took off 0 bases at V and 3 bases at J, with 11 bases between the two ends. CDR1 and CDR2 (germline): SGHAT, FQNNGV. This CDR3 comprises 15 residues. CDR3 in amino acids: CASSLDFGRYYGYTF. The DNA for the CDR3 is TGTGCCAGCAGCTTAGATTTCGGGAGATACTATGGCTACACCTTC.